The present entry profiles one TCR beta chain with its context. The antigen is undetermined. Incorporated into the TCR beta cDNA libraries were unique molecular identifiers, which served to reduce PCR and sequencing biases. From around 1 to 10 million T cells, roughly 540,000 cDNA molecules were obtained. MiXCR was run by TCRdb on the PCR reads, yielding one entry per CDR3 protein. The table shows roughly 700,000 distinct CDR3 sequences, with roughly 30% occurring only once. This entry comes from a study of post-analysis software for immune sequencing data. Study information: Disease trajectories encompassed relapsing-remitting, secondary progressive and progressive-relapsing multiple sclerosis.

Whole-study findings and limits: Samples made in the same batch grouped tightly together by F measure. Elevated frequency relative to controls characterized about 5 TRBV segments in patients, TRBV5-6, TRBV5-1 and TRBV20-1 among them. Compared against controls, patients with multiple sclerosis displayed significantly lower normalized Chao1 diversity.

Germline CDR1 and CDR2: SGHRS and YFSETQ. The CDR3 contains 14 residues. The V end lost 2 bases, the J end lost 2 bases, and 9 bases lay between the germline ends. The source of this sequence is a girl aged 10-17 years with multiple sclerosis. The sequenced material came from blood. The V and J genes are TRBV5-1 and TRBJ2-3, with D tentatively TRBD2 (5 bases). CDR3: CASSLTRDTDTQYF. The CDR3 bases are TGCGCCAGCAGCTTAACTCGGGACACAGATACGCAGTATTTT. Full variable domain (remainder filled in from reference TRBV5-1 and TRBJ2-3): KAGVTQTPRYLIKTRGQQVTLSCSPISGHRSVSWYQQTPGQGLQFLFEYFSETQRNKGNFPGRFSGRQFSNSRSEMNVSTLELGDSALYLCASSLTRDTDTQYFGPGTRLTVL.